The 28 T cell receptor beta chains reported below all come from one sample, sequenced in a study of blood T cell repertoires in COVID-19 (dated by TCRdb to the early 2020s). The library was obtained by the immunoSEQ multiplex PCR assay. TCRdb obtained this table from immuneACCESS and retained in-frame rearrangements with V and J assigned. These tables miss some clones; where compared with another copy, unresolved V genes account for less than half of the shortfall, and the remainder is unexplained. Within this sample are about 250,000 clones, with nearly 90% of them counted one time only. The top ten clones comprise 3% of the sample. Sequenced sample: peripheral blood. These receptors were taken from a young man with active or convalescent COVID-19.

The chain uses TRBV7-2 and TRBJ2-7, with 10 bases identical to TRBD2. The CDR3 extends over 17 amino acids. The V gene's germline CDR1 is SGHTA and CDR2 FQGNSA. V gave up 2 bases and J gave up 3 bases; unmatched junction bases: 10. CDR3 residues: CASSLWGHPSGSYEQYF. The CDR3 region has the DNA TGTGCCAGCAGCTTATGGGGTCACCCTAGCGGGAGCTACGAGCAGTACTTC.

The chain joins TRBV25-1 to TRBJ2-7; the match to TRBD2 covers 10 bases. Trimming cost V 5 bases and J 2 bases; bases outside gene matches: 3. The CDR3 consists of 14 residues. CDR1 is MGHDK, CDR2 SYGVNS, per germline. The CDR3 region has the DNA TGTGCCAGCAGTACGGGACTAGCGACCTACGAGCAGTACTTC. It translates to CASSTGLATYEQYF.

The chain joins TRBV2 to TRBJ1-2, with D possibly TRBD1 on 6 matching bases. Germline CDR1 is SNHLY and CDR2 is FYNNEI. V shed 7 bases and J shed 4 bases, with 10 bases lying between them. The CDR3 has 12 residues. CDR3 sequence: CASTGDTYGYTF. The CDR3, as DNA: TGTGCCAGCACAGGGGATACCTATGGCTACACCTTC.

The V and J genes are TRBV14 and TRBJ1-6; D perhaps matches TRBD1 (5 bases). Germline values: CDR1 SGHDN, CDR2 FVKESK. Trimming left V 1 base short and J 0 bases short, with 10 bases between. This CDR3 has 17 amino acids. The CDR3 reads CASSQGQGSSYNSPLHF. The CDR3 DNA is TGTGCCAGCAGCCAAGGGCAGGGAAGCTCCTATAATTCACCCCTCCACTTT.

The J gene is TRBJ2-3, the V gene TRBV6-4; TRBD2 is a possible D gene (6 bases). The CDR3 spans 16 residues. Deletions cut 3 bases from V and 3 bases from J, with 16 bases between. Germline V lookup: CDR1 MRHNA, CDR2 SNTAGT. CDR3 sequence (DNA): TGTGCCAGCAGTGAGGGAAGGACTACAGCAACAGATACGCAGTATTTT. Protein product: CASSEGRTTATDTQYF.

The CDR3 DNA reads TGTGCCAGCAGCTTAGTGGAGGGCGGGGAGACCCAGTACTTC. Protein: CASSLVEGGETQYF. The chain carries TRBV7-2 and TRBJ2-5; maybe TRBD2 (6 bases). Germline CDR1 reads SGHTA; CDR2 reads FQGNSA. CDR3 length: 14 residues. Trimming removed 1 base from V and 5 bases from J, with 11 bases in between.

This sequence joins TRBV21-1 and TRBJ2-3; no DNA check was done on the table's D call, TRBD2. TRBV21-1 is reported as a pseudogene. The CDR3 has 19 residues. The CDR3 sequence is CASSRGYKGLAGSTDTQYF. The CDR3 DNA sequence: TGTGCCAGCAGCAGAGGATATAAAGGACTAGCGGGGAGCACAGATACGCAGTATTTT.

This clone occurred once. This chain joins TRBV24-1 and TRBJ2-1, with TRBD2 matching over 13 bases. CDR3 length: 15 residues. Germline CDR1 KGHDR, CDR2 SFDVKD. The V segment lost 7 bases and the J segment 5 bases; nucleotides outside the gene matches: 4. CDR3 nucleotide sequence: TGTGCCACCAGCGGGACTAGCGGGGTCAACAATGAGCAGTTCTTC. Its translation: CATSGTSGVNNEQFF.

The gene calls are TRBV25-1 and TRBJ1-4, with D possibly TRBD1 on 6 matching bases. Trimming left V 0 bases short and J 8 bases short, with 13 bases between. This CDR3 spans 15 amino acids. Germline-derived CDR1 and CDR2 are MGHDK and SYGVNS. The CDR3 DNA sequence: TGTGCCAGCAGTGAATATGCAGGGGTTAGAGAAAAACTGTTTTTT. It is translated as CASSEYAGVREKLFF.

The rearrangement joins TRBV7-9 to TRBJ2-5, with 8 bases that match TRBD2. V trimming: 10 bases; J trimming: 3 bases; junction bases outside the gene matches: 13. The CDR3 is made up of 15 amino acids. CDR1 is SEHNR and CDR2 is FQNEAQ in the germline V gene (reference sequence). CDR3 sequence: CATDLPREGKETQYF. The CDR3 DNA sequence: TGTGCCACCGATCTACCCCGGGAGGGCAAAGAGACCCAGTACTTC.

CDR3 sequence reads: CASSPERGGQDEQFF. The CDR3 region has the DNA TGTGCCAGCAGCCCCGAGCGGGGGGGCCAGGATGAGCAGTTCTTC. This rearrangement joins TRBV9 to TRBJ2-1; 10 bases match TRBD2. Per the germline V gene, CDR1 is SGDLS and CDR2 is YYNGEE. Unmatched junction bases numbered 9, after V lost 4 bases and J lost 8 bases. This CDR3 region has 15 residues.

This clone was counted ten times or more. The CDR3 here is CASSLTGSLAGYTF. CDR3 bases: TGCGCCAGCAGCCTCACAGGGTCTCTGGCTGGCTACACCTTC. The chain is built from TRBV4-3 and TRBJ1-2; a possible D gene is TRBD1 (6 bases). CDR1 and CDR2 (germline): LGHNA, YSLEER. The V gene lost 4 bases and the J gene lost 7 bases, with 16 bases spanning the gap. The CDR3 consists of 14 residues.

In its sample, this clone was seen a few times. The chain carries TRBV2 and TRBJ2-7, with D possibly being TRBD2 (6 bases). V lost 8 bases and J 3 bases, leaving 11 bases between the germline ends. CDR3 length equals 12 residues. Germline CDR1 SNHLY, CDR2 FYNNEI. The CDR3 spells CASGREFYEQYF. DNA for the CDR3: TGTGCCAGCGGACGGGAGTTCTACGAGCAGTACTTC.

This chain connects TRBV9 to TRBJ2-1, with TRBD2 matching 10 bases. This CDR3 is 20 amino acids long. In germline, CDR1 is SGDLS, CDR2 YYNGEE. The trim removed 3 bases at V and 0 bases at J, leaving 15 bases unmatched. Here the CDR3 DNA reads TGTGCCAGCAGCGGTCTAGCGGGAGAAATGGGCCCAAGCTCCTACAATGAGCAGTTCTTC. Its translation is CASSGLAGEMGPSSYNEQFF.

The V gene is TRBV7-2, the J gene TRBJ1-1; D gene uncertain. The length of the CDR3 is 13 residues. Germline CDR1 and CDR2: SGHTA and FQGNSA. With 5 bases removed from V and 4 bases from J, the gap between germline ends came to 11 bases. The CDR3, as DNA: TGTGCCAGCAGCCCGAACAGTGGCACTGAAGCTTTCTTT. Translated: CASSPNSGTEAFF.

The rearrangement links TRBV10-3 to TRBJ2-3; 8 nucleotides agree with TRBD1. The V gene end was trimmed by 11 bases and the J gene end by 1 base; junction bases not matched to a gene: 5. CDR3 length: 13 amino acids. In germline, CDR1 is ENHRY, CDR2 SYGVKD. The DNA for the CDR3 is TGTGCCGCGGGGACAGGCCGCACAGATACGCAGTATTTT. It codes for CAAGTGRTDTQYF.

As DNA, the CDR3 is TGTGCCAGCAGCCCCCGTTCTAGTCTAGCGGGGGGGTACAATGAGCAGTTCTTC. Its protein is CASSPRSSLAGGYNEQFF. The genes are TRBV9 and TRBJ2-1; TRBD2 aligns across 12 bases. Germline V lookup: CDR1 SGDLS, CDR2 YYNGEE. After removal of 4 bases from V and 4 bases from J, the junction contained 12 bases not matched to a gene. The CDR3 has 18 residues.

The CDR3 DNA follows: TGTGCCTGGTCGAGGACAGGGGTGATAACAGATACGCAGTATTTT. It encodes CAWSRTGVITDTQYF. J is TRBJ2-3 and V is TRBV30, with 9 bases that match TRBD1. CDR1 and CDR2 from the germline V gene are GTSNPN and SVGIG (reference sequence). This CDR3 spans 15 amino acids. Trimming took 5 bases from V and 3 from J; bases not matched to a gene: 9.

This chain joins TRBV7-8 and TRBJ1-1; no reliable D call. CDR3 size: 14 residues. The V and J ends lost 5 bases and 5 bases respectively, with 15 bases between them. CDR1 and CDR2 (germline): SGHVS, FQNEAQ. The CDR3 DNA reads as TGTGCCAGCAGCATATTTGAAAGCGAGACTGAAGCTTTCTTT. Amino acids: CASSIFESETEAFF.

The DNA for the CDR3 is TGTGCCAGCAGTGCCCGGGACAGGGGTCGACCACCCTTATACGAGCAGTACTTC. Protein product: CASSARDRGRPPLYEQYF. This chain links TRBV28 with TRBJ2-7, with TRBD1 matching over 10 bases. CDR1 and CDR2 (germline): MDHEN, SYDVKM. Trimming removed 5 bases from V and 4 bases from J; junction bases left unmatched: 17. The CDR3 totals 18 residues.

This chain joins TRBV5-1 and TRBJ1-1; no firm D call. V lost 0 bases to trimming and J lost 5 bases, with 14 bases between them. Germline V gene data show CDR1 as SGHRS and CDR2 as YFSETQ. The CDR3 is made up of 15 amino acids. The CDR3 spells CASSLGDRGGTEAFF. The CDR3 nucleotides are TGCGCCAGCAGCTTGGGGGATCGGGGAGGTACTGAAGCTTTCTTT.

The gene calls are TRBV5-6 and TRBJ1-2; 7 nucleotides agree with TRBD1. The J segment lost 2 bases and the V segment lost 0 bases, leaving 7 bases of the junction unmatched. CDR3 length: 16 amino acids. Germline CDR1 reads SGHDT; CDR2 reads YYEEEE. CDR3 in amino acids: CASSLVGQGGNYGYTF. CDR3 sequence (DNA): TGTGCCAGCAGCTTGGTTGGGCAGGGGGGAAACTATGGCTACACCTTC.

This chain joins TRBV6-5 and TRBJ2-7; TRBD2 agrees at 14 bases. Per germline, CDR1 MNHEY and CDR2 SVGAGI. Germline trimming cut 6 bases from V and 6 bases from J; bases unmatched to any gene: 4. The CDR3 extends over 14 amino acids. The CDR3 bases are TGTGCCAGCAGCGGGACTAGCGGGAGCTCCGAGCAGTACTTC. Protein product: CASSGTSGSSEQYF.

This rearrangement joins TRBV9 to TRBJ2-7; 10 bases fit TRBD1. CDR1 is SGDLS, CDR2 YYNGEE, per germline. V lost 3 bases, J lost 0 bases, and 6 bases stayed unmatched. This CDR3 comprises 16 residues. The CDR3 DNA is TGTGCCAGCAGCGAGGGGACAGGGGTGAACTCCTACGAGCAGTACTTC. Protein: CASSEGTGVNSYEQYF.

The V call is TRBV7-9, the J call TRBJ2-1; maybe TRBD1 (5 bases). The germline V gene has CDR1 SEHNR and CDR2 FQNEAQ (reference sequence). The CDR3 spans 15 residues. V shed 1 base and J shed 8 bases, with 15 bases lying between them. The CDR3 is CASSLGQSQSDEQFF. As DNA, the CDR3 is TGTGCCAGCAGCTTAGGACAGTCCCAGTCGGATGAGCAGTTCTTC.

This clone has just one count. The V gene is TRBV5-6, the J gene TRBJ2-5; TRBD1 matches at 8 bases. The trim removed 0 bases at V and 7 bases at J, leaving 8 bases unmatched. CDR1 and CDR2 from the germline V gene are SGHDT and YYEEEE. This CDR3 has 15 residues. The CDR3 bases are TGTGCCAGCAGCTTGGTTCAGGCAGGGGGCGCGACCCAGTACTTC. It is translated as CASSLVQAGGATQYF. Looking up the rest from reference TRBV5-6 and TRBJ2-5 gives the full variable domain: DAGVTQSPTHLIKTRGQQVTLRCSPKSGHDTVSWYQQALGQGPQFIFQYYEEEERQRGNFPDRFSGHQFPNYSSELNVNALLLGDSALYLCASSLVQAGGATQYFGPGTRLLVL.

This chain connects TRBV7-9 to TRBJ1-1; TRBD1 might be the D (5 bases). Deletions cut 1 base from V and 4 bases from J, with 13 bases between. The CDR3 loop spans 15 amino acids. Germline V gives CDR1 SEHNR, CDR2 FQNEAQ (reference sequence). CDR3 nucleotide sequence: TGTGCCAGCAGCTTAGGTGACAGTTGGGGCACTGAAGCTTTCTTT. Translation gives CASSLGDSWGTEAFF.

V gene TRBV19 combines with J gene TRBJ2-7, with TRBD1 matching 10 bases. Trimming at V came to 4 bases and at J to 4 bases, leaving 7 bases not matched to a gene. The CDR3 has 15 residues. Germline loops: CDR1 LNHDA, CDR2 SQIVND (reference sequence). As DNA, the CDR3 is TGTGCCAGTAGTACGGATGACAGGGGGCGGTACGAGCAGTACTTC. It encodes CASSTDDRGRYEQYF.